This TCR beta chain was identified during a study of cytomegalovirus exposure and HLA in healthy donors. Trimming pared 7 bases from V and 3 bases from J, leaving 10 bases between. Germline lookup yields CDR1 LNHDA and CDR2 SQIVND (reference sequence). The CDR3 runs 13 residues. Worth noting for this clone: Its antigen remains unidentified.

Regarding the study as a whole: Later findings reportedly placed an Asian-associated ancestry cluster below the approximately 670-donor mean for N-insertions. Within an earlier analysis, most TCR beta V segments proved productive either about 87% or about 30% of the time.

The PCR contained 60 Vbeta and 13 Jbeta primers. Clones were sequenced by immunoSEQ multiplex PCR, and TCRdb holds only the in-frame ones, with some missing. The sample includes about 140,000 clones, about three quarters of them seen just once. Source material: PBMCs. This chain joins TRBV19 and TRBJ1-5, with D tentatively TRBD1 (6 bases). This sequence originates from a man under 40 in good health and CMV-seropositive. CDR3 residues: CASKDSYNQPQHF. The CDR3, as DNA: TGTGCCAGTAAGGACAGCTACAATCAGCCCCAGCATTTT.